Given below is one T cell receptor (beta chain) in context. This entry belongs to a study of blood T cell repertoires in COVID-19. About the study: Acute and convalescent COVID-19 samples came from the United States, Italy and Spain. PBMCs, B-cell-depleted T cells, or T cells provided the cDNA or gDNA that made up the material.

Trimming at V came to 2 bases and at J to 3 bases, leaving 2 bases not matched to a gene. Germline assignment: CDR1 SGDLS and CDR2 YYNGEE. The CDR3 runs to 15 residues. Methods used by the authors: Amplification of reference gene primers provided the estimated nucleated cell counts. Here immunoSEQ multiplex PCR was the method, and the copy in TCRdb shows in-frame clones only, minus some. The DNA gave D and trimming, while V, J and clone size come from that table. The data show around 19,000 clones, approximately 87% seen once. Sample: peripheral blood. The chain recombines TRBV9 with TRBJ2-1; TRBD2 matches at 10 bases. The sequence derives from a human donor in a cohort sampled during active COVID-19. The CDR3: CASSVTSGNYNEQFF. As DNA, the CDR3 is TGTGCCAGCAGCGTTACTAGCGGGAACTACAATGAGCAGTTCTTC.